This T cell receptor beta chain was profiled in a study of blood T cell repertoires in COVID-19. Study information: Sites across the United States, Italy and Spain contributed samples from acute and convalescent COVID-19. Sample material is recorded as cDNA or gDNA derived from T cells, B-cell-depleted T cells, or PBMCs.

In this sample, this clone turned up a few times. Per the original data handling: Counts of nucleated cells, estimated from reference gene primer amplification, were obtained. Assay used: immunoSEQ multiplex PCR; TCRdb lists only in-frame clones, some missing. The V and J calls and the clone size are those of that table, but D and trimming were determined from the DNA. Found here are some 230,000 clones, more than 80% of them singletons; the top ten hold 2% to 2.5%. The CDR3 covers 16 residues. Trimming pared 0 bases from V and 8 bases from J, leaving 16 bases between. The V gene's germline CDR1 is SEHNR and CDR2 FQNEAQ (reference sequence).

This sequence originates from a man aged 25 to 45 who had recovered from COVID-19. The sample was peripheral blood. The chain joins TRBV7-9 to TRBJ1-4; D not certain. The CDR3 sequence: CASSLALKWRNEKLFF. The CDR3 coding sequence is TGTGCCAGCAGCTTAGCGTTGAAGTGGAGGAACGAAAAACTGTTTTTT. Variable domain in full (rest from reference TRBV7-9 and TRBJ1-4): DTGVSQNPRHKITKRGQNVTFRCDPISEHNRLYWYRQTLGQGPEFLTYFQNEAQLEKSRLLSDRFSAERPKGSFSTLEIQRTEQGDSAMYLCASSLALKWRNEKLFFGSGTQLSVL.